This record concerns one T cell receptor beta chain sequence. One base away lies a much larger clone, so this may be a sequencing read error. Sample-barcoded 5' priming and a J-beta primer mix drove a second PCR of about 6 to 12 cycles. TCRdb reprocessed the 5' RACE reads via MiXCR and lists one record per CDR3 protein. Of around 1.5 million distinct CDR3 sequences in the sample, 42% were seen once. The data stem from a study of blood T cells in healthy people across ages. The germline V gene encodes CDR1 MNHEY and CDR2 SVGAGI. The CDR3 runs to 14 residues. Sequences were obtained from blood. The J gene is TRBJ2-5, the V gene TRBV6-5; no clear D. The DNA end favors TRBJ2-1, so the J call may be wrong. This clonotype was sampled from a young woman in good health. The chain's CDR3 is CASRESGTPETQFF. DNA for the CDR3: TGTGCCAGCAGGGAATCCGGTACTCCAGAGACCCAGTTCTTC.